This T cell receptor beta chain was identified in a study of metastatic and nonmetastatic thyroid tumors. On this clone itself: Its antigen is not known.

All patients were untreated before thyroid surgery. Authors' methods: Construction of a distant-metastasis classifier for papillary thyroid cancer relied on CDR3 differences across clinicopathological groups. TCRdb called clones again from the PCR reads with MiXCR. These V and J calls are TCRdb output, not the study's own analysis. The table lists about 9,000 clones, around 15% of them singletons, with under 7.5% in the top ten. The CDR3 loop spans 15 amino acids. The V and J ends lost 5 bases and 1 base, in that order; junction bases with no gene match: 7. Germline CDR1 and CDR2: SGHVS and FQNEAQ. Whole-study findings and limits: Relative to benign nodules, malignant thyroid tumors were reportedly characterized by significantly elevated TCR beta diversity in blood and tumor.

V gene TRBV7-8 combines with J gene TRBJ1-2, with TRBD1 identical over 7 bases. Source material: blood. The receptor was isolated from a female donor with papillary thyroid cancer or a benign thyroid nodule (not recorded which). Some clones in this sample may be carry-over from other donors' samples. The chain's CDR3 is CASSPPGQLNYGYTF. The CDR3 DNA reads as TGTGCCAGCAGCCCGCCGGGACAGCTTAACTATGGCTACACCTTC. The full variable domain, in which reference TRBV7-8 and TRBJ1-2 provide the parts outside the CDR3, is GAGVSQSPRYKVAKRGQDVALRCDPISGHVSLFWYQQALGQGPEFLTYFQNEAQLDKSGLPSDRFFAERPEGSVSTLKIQRTQQEDSAVYLCASSPPGQLNYGYTFGSGTRLTVV.